The 28 T cell receptor beta chains in this list originate from one sample, sequenced in a study of T cell repertoires in cytomegalovirus infection. These receptors have no identified antigens. TCRdb re-called the reads through MiXCR, storing one row per CDR3 protein. This sample has hundreds of thousands of distinct CDR3 sequences, with 33% found just once. Source: cultured PBMCs, taken from culture after CMV antigen stimulation. The receptors here all came from a human donor in good health (CMV status not recorded). Some clones in this sample may be carry-over from other donors' samples.

This clonotype has a handful of counts. CDR3 coding DNA: TGTGCCAGCAAATTAGGGGGCTACGAGCAGTACTTC. This encodes CASKLGGYEQYF. The V call is TRBV28, the J call TRBJ2-7; D is perhaps TRBD1 (6 bases). Germline CDR1 reads MDHEN; CDR2 reads SYDVKM. V was cut by 7 bases and J by 3 bases, with 10 bases left in between. The CDR3 totals 12 residues.

The chain carries TRBV7-2 and TRBJ2-5, with 8 positions matching TRBD2. Germline lookup yields CDR1 SGHTA and CDR2 FQGNSA. Germline trimming cut 8 bases from V and 9 bases from J; bases unmatched to any gene: 14. The CDR3 has 14 residues. The CDR3 nucleotides read TGTGCCAGCGGACGGAGAGCGGGGGATAGGGCCCAGTACTTC. Translated: CASGRRAGDRAQYF. Full variable domain (outside the CDR3, taken from reference TRBV7-2 and TRBJ2-5): GAGVSQSPSNKVTEKGKDVELRCDPISGHTALYWYRQSLGQGLEFLIYFQGNSAPDKSGLPSDRFSAERTGGSVSTLTIQRTQQEDSAVYLCASGRRAGDRAQYFGPGTRLLVL.

In this sample, this clonotype turned up a few times. The chain is built from TRBV7-2 and TRBJ2-7, with 7 bases matching TRBD1. Germline CDR1 and CDR2: SGHTA and FQGNSA. The CDR3 extends over 13 amino acids. Trimming cost V 4 bases and J 3 bases; bases outside gene matches: 3. CDR3 loop: CASSWGQFYEQYF. For the CDR3, the DNA is TGTGCCAGCAGCTGGGGACAGTTCTACGAGCAGTACTTC.

This chain uses TRBV29-1 with TRBJ1-1; possibly TRBD1 for D (5 bases). V dropped 8 bases and J dropped 0 bases, with 13 bases sitting between them. CDR3 length: 13 residues. CDR1 and CDR2 from the germline V gene are SQVTM and ANQGSEA. The CDR3 DNA follows: TGCAGCCCGGAGGGGCTTTTGAACACTGAAGCTTTCTTT. Residues: CSPEGLLNTEAFF.

The chain is built from TRBV9 and TRBJ1-5, with D unresolved. CDR3 size: 15 residues. CDR1 and CDR2 from the germline V gene are SGDLS and YYNGEE. Trimming removed 0 bases at V and 3 bases at J, with 10 bases between. CDR3 amino acids: CASSVEAGINQPQHF. CDR3 DNA: TGTGCCAGCAGCGTAGAAGCCGGAATCAATCAGCCCCAGCATTTT. Supplemented by reference TRBV9 and TRBJ1-5, the full variable domain reads DSGVTQTPKHLITATGQRVTLRCSPRSGDLSVYWYQQSLDQGLQFLIQYYNGEERAKGNILERFSAQQFPDLHSELNLSSLELGDSALYFCASSVEAGINQPQHFGDGTRLSIL.

V and J are TRBV7-2 and TRBJ2-4, with 12 bases that match TRBD2. There are 15 residues in the CDR3. J gave up 13 bases and V 5 bases, and 12 bases lay outside the gene matches. The germline V gene has CDR1 SGHTA and CDR2 FQGNSA. CDR3 region: CASSPRLAGAEGQYF. Here the CDR3 DNA reads TGTGCCAGCAGCCCGCGACTAGCGGGAGCCGAGGGACAGTACTTC.

This clonotype turned up a few times. The rearrangement links TRBV29-1 to TRBJ2-1, with 8 bases matching TRBD1. Trimming at V came to 3 bases and at J to 9 bases, leaving 4 bases not matched to a gene. Germline values: CDR1 SQVTM, CDR2 ANQGSEA. There are 12 residues in the CDR3. This CDR3 reads CSVEGQAFEQFF. The CDR3 DNA sequence: TGCAGCGTTGAGGGACAGGCTTTTGAGCAGTTCTTC.

This clonotype occurred many times. This chain uses TRBV7-2 with TRBJ1-2; D call uncertain. The CDR3 is 14 residues long. CDR1 SGHTA and CDR2 FQGNSA come from the germline V gene. Trimming took 1 base from V and 2 from J, leaving 8 bases between them. The CDR3: CASSLELKNYGYTF. The CDR3 DNA reads as TGTGCCAGCAGCTTAGAGTTAAAGAACTATGGCTACACCTTC.

This clonotype has a handful of counts. The chain employs TRBV5-6 and TRBJ1-6; TRBD1 matches at 8 bases. The CDR3 sequence is 16 residues long. Germline trimming cut 5 bases from V and 5 bases from J; bases unmatched to any gene: 9. Germline-derived CDR1 and CDR2 are SGHDT and YYEEEE. CDR3 nucleotide sequence: TGTGCCAGCAGTACCGGGACAGGACTAAATAATTCACCCCTCCACTTT. Protein sequence: CASSTGTGLNNSPLHF.

Regarding this clonotype: Sequence at one end of the junction differs from germline and may be a read error. The gene calls are TRBV11-3 and TRBJ2-6; a possible D gene is TRBD1 (5 bases). The length of the CDR3 is 15 residues. Per germline, CDR1 SGHNT and CDR2 YENEEA. The CDR3 here is CASSYSSSGADVLTF. Here the CDR3 DNA reads TGTGCCAGCAGCTACTCAAGCTCTGGGGCCGACGTCCTGACTTTC. Full variable domain (rest looked up from reference TRBV11-3 and TRBJ2-6): EAGVVQSPRYKIIEKKQPVAFWCNPISGHNTLYWYLQNLGQGPELLIRYENEEAVDDSQLPKDRFSAERLKGVDSTLKIQPAELGDSAVYLCASSYSSSGADVLTFGAGSRLTVL.

This clonotype has a single count. The CDR3 reads CASSIMGLDYNEQFF. DNA of the CDR3: TGCGCCAGCAGCATAATGGGACTAGATTACAATGAGCAGTTCTTC. The chain employs TRBV5-1 and TRBJ2-1, with TRBD2 matching 8 bases. CDR1 and CDR2 from the germline V gene are SGHRS and YFSETQ. This CDR3 contains 15 residues. The junction had 7 bases not matched to a gene; V was cut back by 4 bases and J by 4 bases.

For this clonotype: A much larger clone differs from this one at a single base, so this may be a read error. V gene TRBV5-1 combines with J gene TRBJ1-2; 7 nucleotides align to TRBD1. The germline CDR1 and CDR2 sequences are SGHRS and YFSETQ. The CDR3 has 14 residues. CDR3 coding DNA: TGCCCCAGCAGCTTAGGGGGACAGCTTTATGGCTACACCTTC. The encoded protein is CPSSLGGQLYGYTF.

This clonotype was observed many times. The CDR3 spells CASSLGLRQYF. The CDR3 region has the DNA TGTGCCAGCAGCTTAGGACTGCGGCAGTACTTC. V is TRBV7-2 and J is TRBJ2-7; D gene unclear. The CDR3 has 11 residues. The germline V gene has CDR1 SGHTA and CDR2 FQGNSA. Trimming removed 1 base from V and 9 bases from J, with 7 bases in between.

There are a few counts of this clonotype. The chain uses TRBV27 and TRBJ1-5; D possibly corresponds to TRBD1 (6 bases). The CDR3 is 16 residues long. Germline CDR1 and CDR2: MNHEY and SMNVEV (reference sequence). V was cut by 1 base and J by 2 bases, with 12 bases left in between. The CDR3 spells CASSLWAGAGNQPQHF. Here the CDR3 DNA reads TGTGCCAGCAGTTTATGGGCAGGGGCGGGCAATCAGCCCCAGCATTTT.

This clonotype was seen a handful of times. The chain has TRBV25-1 and TRBJ1-1; D possibly corresponds to TRBD1 (5 bases). Germline CDR1 reads MGHDK; CDR2 reads SYGVNS. The CDR3 has 14 amino acids. Trimming left V 2 bases short and J 4 bases short, with 11 bases between. The DNA of the CDR3 is TGTGCCAGCAGTGAACAGGGAAGGGGCACTGAAGCTTTCTTT. As protein: CASSEQGRGTEAFF.

This clonotype has only a few counts. The chain combines TRBV24-1 with TRBJ1-2; D is possibly TRBD1 (5 bases). Trimming left V 9 bases short and J 2 bases short, with 12 bases between. Germline V lookup: CDR1 KGHDR, CDR2 SFDVKD. The CDR3 length is 13 residues. CDR3 sequence reads: CATQSGGNYGYTF. CDR3 DNA: TGTGCCACCCAAAGCGGGGGGAACTATGGCTACACCTTC.

At least ten counts were recorded for this clonotype. The chain is built from TRBV7-8 and TRBJ2-1; D may be TRBD1 or TRBD2 (6 bases each). Looked up from germline, CDR1 is SGHVS and CDR2 is FQNEAQ. V lost 1 base and J 3 bases, leaving 16 bases between the germline ends. CDR3 length equals 17 residues. The CDR3 is CASSLGNRDFYYNEQFF. The CDR3 region has the DNA TGTGCCAGCAGCTTAGGGAACAGGGACTTCTACTACAATGAGCAGTTCTTC.

V and J are TRBV6-6 and TRBJ2-3, with a tentative D call TRBD2 (5 bases). The CDR3 runs 14 residues. CDR1 is MNHNY and CDR2 is SVGAGI in the germline V gene (reference sequence). V lost 1 base to trimming and J lost 2 bases, with 7 bases between them. The CDR3 nucleotides read TGTGCCAGCAGTTACTTAGCGATCACAGATACGCAGTATTTT. Amino acids: CASSYLAITDTQYF.

This clonotype was picked up many times. The CDR3 loop is CASTPPGGSYEQYF. DNA of the CDR3: TGTGCCAGCACCCCTCCGGGCGGCTCCTACGAGCAGTACTTC. This chain links TRBV6-1 with TRBJ2-7; D uncertain. The germline V gene has CDR1 MNHNS and CDR2 SASEGT. Trimming removed 7 bases at V and 0 bases at J, with 13 bases between. The CDR3 consists of 14 residues.

The chain recombines TRBV20-1 with TRBJ2-5; tentatively, D is TRBD1 (6 bases). The CDR3 runs 14 residues. V was clipped by 0 bases and J by 3 bases, with 11 bases between them. Germline CDR1 reads DFQATT; CDR2 reads SNEGSKA (reference sequence). The CDR3 loop reads CSARDIWTEETQYF. The DNA for the CDR3 is TGCAGTGCTAGAGATATATGGACAGAAGAGACCCAGTACTTC.

V and J are TRBV11-2 and TRBJ2-3, with 7 bases fitting TRBD2. CDR1 is SGHAT, CDR2 FQNNGV, per germline. The CDR3 is made up of 15 amino acids. Germline trimming cut 3 bases from V and 3 bases from J; bases unmatched to any gene: 6. The CDR3 here is CASSFGGRRTDTQYF. The CDR3 DNA reads as TGTGCCAGCAGCTTTGGCGGGAGACGTACAGATACGCAGTATTTT.

V usage is TRBV7-2 and J usage is TRBJ2-1; D might be TRBD1 (5 bases). Germline CDR1 is SGHTA and CDR2 is FQGNSA. There are 15 residues in the CDR3. Trimming took 3 bases from V and 3 from J, leaving 12 bases between them. CDR3 loop: CASSLLTVFYNEQFF. The DNA of the CDR3 is TGTGCCAGCAGCTTGTTGACAGTATTCTACAATGAGCAGTTCTTC.

The chain has TRBV7-2 and TRBJ1-2, with D hard to call. The germline V gene encodes CDR1 SGHTA and CDR2 FQGNSA. This CDR3 is 14 amino acids long. V lost 4 bases and J lost 0, with 9 bases in between. The CDR3 DNA reads TGTGCCAGCAGCTCACAGAGGGCTAACTATGGCTACACCTTC. This gives the protein CASSSQRANYGYTF.

V is TRBV19 and J is TRBJ1-1; no reliable D call. V gave up 7 bases and J gave up 0 bases, with 15 bases separating them. Germline V gene data show CDR1 as LNHDA and CDR2 as SQIVND (reference sequence). The CDR3 consists of 15 residues. The CDR3 DNA sequence: TGTGCCAGTAATAAAGGCGGGATCGTGAACACTGAAGCTTTCTTT. Its protein product is CASNKGGIVNTEAFF.

The V gene is TRBV6-2 or TRBV6-3, the J gene TRBJ2-2; TRBD1 or TRBD2 may be the D gene (6 bases each). The CDR3 consists of 15 residues. Trimming removed 6 bases from V and 2 bases from J, with 13 bases in between. CDR1 and CDR2 (germline): MNHEY, SVGEGT. The DNA of the CDR3 is TGTGCCAGCAGAGATCGGGGGCCTAACACCGGGGAGCTGTTTTTT. Amino acid sequence: CASRDRGPNTGELFF.

The table lists this clonotype with a few counts. The chain combines TRBV7-8 with TRBJ2-7, with D possibly called TRBD1 or TRBD2 (6 bases each). The CDR3 has 15 residues. CDR1 is SGHVS and CDR2 is FQNEAQ in the germline V gene. Trimming left V 5 bases short and J 2 bases short, with 16 bases between. For the CDR3, the DNA is TGTGCCAGCAGCCTAGAATGGGGGGCCCCCTACGAGCAGTACGTC. Its translation: CASSLEWGAPYEQYV.

The chain links TRBV18 to TRBJ2-2; D unclear. The germline V gene encodes CDR1 KGHSH and CDR2 LQKENI. The V gene lost 3 bases and the J gene lost 0 bases, with 11 bases spanning the gap. The CDR3 length is 16 residues. The CDR3 DNA reads as TGTGCCAGCTCACCCCGCGAATTGACGAACACCGGGGAGCTGTTTTTT. Translation: CASSPRELTNTGELFF. Variable domain in full (rest from reference TRBV18 and TRBJ2-2): NAGVMQNPRHLVRRRGQEARLRCSPMKGHSHVYWYRQLPEEGLKFMVYLQKENIIDESGMPKERFSAEFPKEGPSILRIQQVVRGDSAAYFCASSPRELTNTGELFFGEGSRLTVL.

The sample holds a few counts of this clonotype. V is TRBV7-2 and J is TRBJ2-5, with 7 nucleotides matching TRBD2. CDR3 length: 14 residues. Germline V gene lookup returns CDR1 SGHTA and CDR2 FQGNSA. After removal of 5 bases from V and 5 bases from J, the junction contained 8 bases not matched to a gene. CDR3 nucleotides: TGTGCCAGCAGCCCCCTTGGGGGGGGGGAGACCCAGTACTTC. Its translation: CASSPLGGGETQYF.